This T cell receptor (beta chain) was identified during a study of read filtering for tumor transcriptome and immune sequencing. Whole-study context: Patients were approximately 17 male and around 15 female, mean age about 65 years, range 47 to 80. TCR-mapped reads were about 3.5 to 10.27 million with IR-seq versus about 80 to 1273 with RNA-seq. Study-level findings and limits: IR-seq captured clonotypes deeper and more reliably than RNA-seq. Around 82% of IR-seq clonotypes had a single read, yet these held about 3.5% of reads.

This clonotype came up many times. Its specificity is unknown. From about 400 ng of RNA, a library with molecular barcoded alpha/delta and beta/gamma adaptors was made. TCRdb processed the reads anew with MiXCR; each CDR3 protein has one entry. The sample comprises 35,000 to 40,000 distinct CDR3 sequences, roughly 13% of which are singletons, and about 38% rests with the top ten. The ends were cut back, 4 bases at V and 0 bases at J, with 20 bases in the middle. The CDR3 totals 18 residues. CDR1 SGHRS and CDR2 YFSETQ come from the germline V gene. The source of this sequence is a donor aged 40 or older with multiple myeloma. Input material: a population of CD138-negative cells sorted from bone marrow. The chain joins TRBV5-1 to TRBJ2-1; a weak D match, TRBD1 (6 bases). The CDR3 sequence is CASSPYPRDIVSYNEQFF. CDR3 sequence (DNA): TGCGCCAGCAGCCCTTATCCCCGGGACATCGTCTCCTACAATGAGCAGTTCTTC.